This T cell receptor (beta chain) stems from a study of cytotoxic CD8 clonotypes in ibrutinib-treated CLL. On the study more broadly: Included were 11 relapsed/refractory and about 15 treatment-naive patients, of whom fewer than 18 were IGHV unmutated. Study-wide results and caveats: Patients had baseline clonality above age-matched healthy donors, and this clonality moved with circulating CD8+ T-cell counts.

The assay was immunoSEQ multiplex PCR, and TCRdb's table has in-frame clones only and misses some. This sample has some 130,000 clones, with roughly 76% found just once. Genomic DNA (about 2.2 micrograms) was obtained from cryopreserved PBMCs for construction of TCR beta libraries. V shed 7 bases and J shed 5 bases, with 18 bases lying between them. The CDR3 length is 14 residues. The germline V gene has CDR1 SGHRS and CDR2 YFSETQ. A remark on this clone: Its antigen is undetermined.

The sequencing used PBMCs, collected after 24 months of ibrutinib treatment. The chain employs TRBV5-1 and TRBJ1-2; unclear D gene. The receptor comes from a human donor with chronic lymphocytic leukemia. In DNA form, the CDR3 reads TGCGCCAGCGGGCCGGAGGCAGGTCATTATGGCTACACCTTC. Translated, it gives CASGPEAGHYGYTF.